The next 20 T cell receptor beta chains were all read from a single sample in a study of Ad26.COV2.S vaccination and SARS-CoV-2 variants. The treatment here: about 20 received Ad26.COV2.S at low or high dose, single or two shots; several received placebo; per-sample allocation not given. Samples were taken on day 63 after the first vaccine or placebo injection. Using immunoSEQ multiplex PCR, the repertoire was profiled, and TCRdb retains in-frame clones only, with some absent. This sample has 380,000 or so clones, with roughly 90% found just once. The sequencing used peripheral blood, collected in a trial of Ad26.COV2.S vaccine versus placebo. These receptors were collected from a person between 18 and 59 years old who received the Ad26.COV2.S COVID-19 vaccine or a placebo.

This clone was detected only once. V usage is TRBV27 and J usage is TRBJ2-2; TRBD1 matches 7 bases. Trimming took 1 base from V and 4 from J; bases not matched to a gene: 12. The CDR3 runs to 18 residues. The germline V gene encodes CDR1 MNHEY and CDR2 SMNVEV (reference sequence). CDR3 sequence: CASSLYMATAGGTGELFF. CDR3 DNA sequence: TGTGCCAGCAGTTTATATATGGCGACGGCAGGGGGCACCGGGGAGCTGTTTTTT.

The genes are TRBV19 and TRBJ2-5; the D gene is possibly TRBD1 (6 bases). The CDR3 extends over 15 amino acids. Looked up from germline, CDR1 is LNHDA and CDR2 is SQIVND (reference sequence). The ends were cut back, 5 bases at V and 5 bases at J, with 18 bases in the middle. CDR3 sequence reads: CASSVARGSGETQYF. Here the CDR3 DNA reads TGTGCCAGTAGTGTTGCCAGGGGTTCGGGGGAGACCCAGTACTTC.

The chain links TRBV27 to TRBJ2-7, with D unresolved. In germline, CDR1 is MNHEY, CDR2 SMNVEV (reference sequence). Trimming shortened V by 3 bases and J by 3 bases, and 9 bases separated the two germline ends. CDR3 length: 13 residues. The CDR3 DNA reads TGTGCCAGCAGTTTTGGGATCGACTACGAGCAGTACTTC. This translates into CASSFGIDYEQYF.

The chain combines TRBV5-1 with TRBJ2-7; D unclear. From germline, CDR1 is SGHRS and CDR2 YFSETQ. CDR3 length equals 14 residues. V lost 1 base to trimming and J lost 5 bases, with 13 bases between them. CDR3 loop: CASSLTGLNDEQYF. The CDR3 DNA sequence: TGCGCCAGCAGCTTGACGGGCCTTAATGACGAGCAGTACTTC.

The chain is built from TRBV9 and TRBJ2-2, with D possibly matching TRBD1 (6 bases). CDR1 SGDLS and CDR2 YYNGEE come from the germline V gene. V dropped 4 bases and J dropped 4 bases, with 14 bases sitting between them. The CDR3 spans 15 residues. Here the CDR3 DNA reads TGTGCCAGCAGCCCGAGGGGGTTAAGCACCGGGGAGCTGTTTTTT. Translation: CASSPRGLSTGELFF.

The chain joins TRBV5-1 to TRBJ2-7, with D perhaps matching TRBD1 or TRBD2 (7 bases each). The germline V gene encodes CDR1 SGHRS and CDR2 YFSETQ. The length of the CDR3 is 14 residues. Trimming took off 6 bases at V and 2 bases at J, with 15 bases between the two ends. The CDR3 here is CASKGTAGTYEQYF. CDR3 DNA sequence: TGCGCCAGCAAGGGGACAGCGGGGACCTACGAGCAGTACTTC.

The J gene is TRBJ1-6, the V gene TRBV7-9; a weak D match, TRBD1 (5 bases). Per the germline V gene, CDR1 is SEHNR and CDR2 is FQNEAQ (reference sequence). V was trimmed by 2 bases and J by 10 bases, leaving 9 bases between them. The CDR3 extends over 13 amino acids. DNA for the CDR3: TGTGCCAGCAGCTTAAATGGGGACTCACCCCTCCACTTT. It is translated as CASSLNGDSPLHF.

The chain joins TRBV2 to TRBJ2-3; 7 nucleotides agree with TRBD2. The CDR3 extends over 15 amino acids. The V gene's germline CDR1 is SNHLY and CDR2 FYNNEI. V lost 7 bases to trimming and J lost 2 bases; unmatched junction nucleotides: 9. The CDR3 protein is CASKSLAALTDTQYF. The CDR3 region has the DNA TGTGCCAGCAAAAGTCTAGCGGCTCTCACAGATACGCAGTATTTT.

The rearrangement joins TRBV20-1 to TRBJ1-2; D remains ambiguous. The V end was cut by 0 bases, the J end by 8 bases, with 7 bases between. This CDR3 is 11 amino acids long. Germline V gene lookup returns CDR1 DFQATT and CDR2 SNEGSKA (reference sequence). DNA for the CDR3: TGCAGTGCTAGAGATTGGGGAGGCTACACCTTC. It codes for CSARDWGGYTF.

V and J are TRBV6-5 and TRBJ1-1; 8 bases map to TRBD1. The V and J ends lost 0 bases and 5 bases, in that order; junction bases with no gene match: 5. Looked up from germline, CDR1 is MNHEY and CDR2 is SVGAGI. The CDR3 consists of 15 residues. CDR3 DNA sequence: TGTGCCAGCAGTTACTCGACAGGGGTAGGGACTGAAGCTTTCTTT. This gives the protein CASSYSTGVGTEAFF.

DNA for the CDR3: TGTGCCAGCAGTAAACTCCGCCCGGGACAGGGGAGGCGGGAGACCCAGTACTTC. Residues: CASSKLRPGQGRRETQYF. The chain is built from TRBV28 and TRBJ2-5; 10 bases map to TRBD1. Trimming at V came to 5 bases and at J to 5 bases, leaving 17 bases not matched to a gene. The CDR3 sequence is 18 residues long. Germline CDR1 MDHEN, CDR2 SYDVKM.

The chain employs TRBV2 and TRBJ2-2; TRBD1 agrees at 7 bases. Germline V gene sequence: CDR1 SNHLY, CDR2 FYNNEI. There are 17 residues in the CDR3. The J segment lost 3 bases and the V segment lost 3 bases, leaving 10 bases of the junction unmatched. The DNA of the CDR3 is TGTGCCAGCAGTGACCGTCAGGGGACAGTCGACACCGGGGAGCTGTTTTTT. Its translation is CASSDRQGTVDTGELFF.

The chain carries TRBV9 and TRBJ2-7; 15 bases match TRBD2. The CDR3 covers 18 residues. Germline CDR1 and CDR2: SGDLS and YYNGEE. The junction had 7 bases not matched to a gene; V was cut back by 3 bases and J by 0 bases. In DNA, the CDR3 is TGTGCCAGCAGCGGCGGGACTAGCGGGAGGCGGGTCTCCTACGAGCAGTACTTC. It yields the protein CASSGGTSGRRVSYEQYF.

The chain joins TRBV7-8 to TRBJ2-1, with D unclear. Between the trimmed V and J ends, which lost 6 bases and 0 bases, there was a span of 12 bases. The CDR3 sequence is 15 residues long. CDR1 and CDR2 from the germline V gene are SGHVS and FQNEAQ. The CDR3 is CASSVRVSSYNEQFF. DNA of the CDR3: TGTGCCAGCAGTGTTCGGGTCAGCTCCTACAATGAGCAGTTCTTC.

This chain connects TRBV5-1 to TRBJ1-6; the match to TRBD1 covers 8 bases. The CDR3 covers 14 residues. Trimming removed 4 bases from V and 10 bases from J; junction bases left unmatched: 7. The V gene's germline CDR1 is SGHRS and CDR2 YFSETQ. The CDR3 here is CASSTTGGDSPLHF. The CDR3 region has the DNA TGCGCCAGCAGCACTACAGGGGGGGACTCACCCCTCCACTTT.

In its sample, this clone was seen once. The chain links TRBV19 to TRBJ1-3; D may be TRBD1 (6 bases). Germline loops: CDR1 LNHDA, CDR2 SQIVND (reference sequence). V lost 6 bases and J 5 bases, leaving 8 bases between the germline ends. The CDR3 is 12 amino acids. DNA of the CDR3: TGTGCCAGTAGCCAGGGGAGAAACACCATATATTTT. Protein sequence: CASSQGRNTIYF.

V usage is TRBV4-2 and J usage is TRBJ2-4, with 15 positions matching TRBD2. V shed 4 bases, J shed 1 base, and the junction held 5 bases outside the gene matches. This CDR3 region has 18 residues. Germline CDR1 is LGHNA and CDR2 is YNFKEQ. CDR3 sequence: CASSPGLAGGGAKNIQYF. The DNA for the CDR3 is TGTGCCAGCAGCCCGGGACTAGCGGGGGGAGGGGCCAAAAACATTCAGTACTTC.

V is TRBV7-2 and J is TRBJ2-3; tentative D call: TRBD2 (5 bases). Germline loops: CDR1 SGHTA, CDR2 FQGNSA. The CDR3 length is 15 residues. V lost 1 base, J lost 0 bases, and 8 bases lay in between. CDR3 residues: CASSLVRGSTDTQYF. The CDR3 bases are TGTGCCAGCAGCTTAGTTCGGGGTAGCACAGATACGCAGTATTTT.

This rearrangement joins TRBV9 to TRBJ2-3, with D perhaps TRBD1 or TRBD2 (6 bases each). The V and J ends lost 0 bases and 6 bases respectively, with 17 bases between them. This CDR3 has 16 amino acids. Germline values: CDR1 SGDLS, CDR2 YYNGEE. As DNA, the CDR3 is TGTGCCAGCAGCGTAGGGTGGGGGGCGCCTTGGGATACGCAGTATTTT. Translating it yields CASSVGWGAPWDTQYF.

V and J are TRBV6-5 and TRBJ1-1, with D perhaps TRBD1 (6 bases). Trimming cost V 6 bases and J 4 bases, with 12 bases left between them. In germline, CDR1 is MNHEY, CDR2 SVGAGI. The CDR3 has 13 residues. CDR3 DNA sequence: TGTGCCAGCAGGTACCAGGGGTTCACTGAAGCTTTCTTT. Protein sequence: CASRYQGFTEAFF.